This TCR beta chain was captured in a study of vaccination effects on CD4 cells after COVID-19. Overall study: Pre-vaccine samples were drawn 16 days and one week before the first dose. Overall study results and limits: Convalescent patients were scarce, and early post-infection timepoints were absent. Late post-vaccination samples showed marked contraction of infection- and vaccine-induced clones.

The length of the CDR3 is 15 residues. V lost 4 bases and J lost 0, with 10 bases in between. Germline CDR1 and CDR2: SGHNT and YYREEE (reference sequence). Viral peptide pool expansion of antigen-specific CD4+ T cells preceded sequencing in the ViraFEST assay. At the end of 10 days of culture, CD4+ T cells were isolated. According to PCR results, the person was infected with SARS-CoV-2 between March and December 2020. Days 3 and 7 were when half the medium was replaced with IL-2 medium. Here immunoSEQ multiplex PCR was the method, and the copy in TCRdb shows in-frame clones only, minus some. The sample includes 35,000 to 40,000 clones, about 78% of them seen just once. Worth noting for this clone: Its target is not known.

The chain carries TRBV5-4 and TRBJ2-2; the D gene is possibly TRBD2 (6 bases). The TCR originated in a human donor who had a prior SARS-CoV-2 infection. This specimen consisted of CD4+ T cells from PBMCs cultured with HCoV-NL63 spike peptides, obtained before COVID-19 vaccination. This CDR3 reads CASSPAGTNTGELFF. The CDR3 DNA reads TGTGCCAGCAGCCCAGCGGGCACGAACACCGGGGAGCTGTTTTTT.